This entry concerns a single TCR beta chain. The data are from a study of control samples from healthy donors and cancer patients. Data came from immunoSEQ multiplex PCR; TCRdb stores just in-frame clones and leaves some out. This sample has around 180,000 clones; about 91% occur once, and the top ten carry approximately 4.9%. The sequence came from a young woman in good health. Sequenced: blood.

DNA for the CDR3: TGTGCCAGTTCACAGGGGGCAGGCTCACCCCTCCACTTT. Translated, it gives CASSQGAGSPLHF. This chain connects TRBV2 to TRBJ1-6, with 9 bases lining up with TRBD1. Germline V gene lookup returns CDR1 SNHLY and CDR2 FYNNEI. The V segment lost 9 bases and the J segment 10 bases; nucleotides outside the gene matches: 7. CDR3 length: 13 residues.